This T cell receptor beta chain was obtained from a study of blood T cells in healthy people across ages. CDR1 and CDR2 from the germline V gene are LGHNA and YSLEER. Trimming removed 3 bases at V and 7 bases at J, with 9 bases between. The CDR3 runs to 13 residues. Isolated per sample were at least 6 million PBMCs. The sample holds a few counts of this clonotype. Its target is not known. A J-beta primer mix and a sample-barcoded 5' primer were used in a second PCR of about 7 to 12 cycles. CDR3-containing paired-end reads numbering at least 2.5 million came from each sample. TCRdb re-derived calls from the 5' RACE reads in MiXCR, one entry per CDR3 protein. The data contain fewer than 900,000 distinct CDR3 sequences, approximately 43% of them singletons. General observations from the study: A roughly linear age-dependent decrease characterized TCR beta diversity per million T cells. A strong correlation was found between TCR beta diversity and the percentage of naive T cells.

This chain uses TRBV4-3 with TRBJ2-2, with D perhaps matching TRBD2 (5 bases). The TCR originated in a woman in her sixties in good health. Sequencing input: blood. The DNA of the CDR3 is TGCGCCAGCAGCCACCCGACTATCGGGGAGCTGTTTTTT. Protein product: CASSHPTIGELFF.